This is a list of T cell receptor beta chains from one sample in a study of metastatic and nonmetastatic thyroid tumors. TCRdb redid the clone calls on the PCR reads using MiXCR. The repertoire consists of under 50,000 clones, with 18% occurring once and the leading ten covering roughly 13%. The sequenced material came from tumor tissue. The receptor source for this set is a female donor with papillary thyroid cancer or a benign thyroid nodule (not recorded which). Some clones in this sample may be carry-over from other donors' samples. CDR3s include the opening cysteine and the closing phenylalanine or tryptophan. Each record gives: V gene, D gene, J gene, clone size, CDR3 protein, CDR3 DNA. The D gene is left open where the match is weak. Some rows have no size entry. The others give once, few or many, or a class for an expanded clone.

v_call: TRBV5-4; d_call: .; j_call: TRBJ2-3; clone_size: .; cdr3_aa: CASSFARQCTDTQYF; cdr3_nt: TGTGCCAGCAGCTTCGCGAGACAGTGCACAGATACGCAGTATTTT
v_call: TRBV6-2/TRBV6-3; d_call: .; j_call: TRBJ1-6; clone_size: medium-sized; cdr3_aa: CASSYWKSSYNSPLHF; cdr3_nt: TGTGCCAGCAGTTACTGGAAAAGCTCCTATAATTCACCCCTCCACTTT
v_call: TRBV6-5; d_call: .; j_call: TRBJ2-3; clone_size: many; cdr3_aa: CASSYSPRAHTQYF; cdr3_nt: TGTGCCAGCAGTTACTCGCCCAGGGCTCATACGCAGTATTTT
v_call: TRBV6-2/TRBV6-3; d_call: .; j_call: TRBJ1-1; clone_size: few; cdr3_aa: CASNPGPVNTEAFF; cdr3_nt: TGTGCCAGCAACCCGGGACCGGTGAACACTGAAGCTTTCTTT
v_call: TRBV7-6; d_call: TRBD1; j_call: TRBJ1-1; clone_size: .; cdr3_aa: CASSTGQVNTEAFF; cdr3_nt: TGTGCCAGCAGCACCGGACAGGTGAACACTGAAGCTTTCTTT
v_call: TRBV14; d_call: TRBD2; j_call: TRBJ2-7; clone_size: many; cdr3_aa: CASSFGRGDYEQYF; cdr3_nt: TGTGCCAGCAGCTTCGGGAGGGGGGACTACGAGCAGTACTTC
v_call: TRBV6-5; d_call: TRBD1; j_call: TRBJ2-7; clone_size: .; cdr3_aa: CASSLSDRDGTYEQYF; cdr3_nt: TGTGCCAGCAGCTTATCGGACAGGGACGGAACCTACGAGCAGTACTTC
v_call: TRBV7-2; d_call: .; j_call: TRBJ2-1; clone_size: many; cdr3_aa: CASSLGYNEQFF; cdr3_nt: TGTGCCAGCAGCTTAGGGTACAATGAGCAGTTCTTC
v_call: TRBV12-3/TRBV12-4; d_call: .; j_call: TRBJ1-4; clone_size: many; cdr3_aa: CASRDREKLFF; cdr3_nt: TGTGCCAGCAGGGACCGTGAAAAACTGTTTTTT
v_call: TRBV12-3/TRBV12-4; d_call: .; j_call: TRBJ1-1; clone_size: many; cdr3_aa: CASSSGTTNTEAFF; cdr3_nt: TGTGCCAGCAGTTCCGGGACGACCAACACTGAAGCTTTCTTT
v_call: TRBV20-1; d_call: TRBD2; j_call: TRBJ2-1; clone_size: few; cdr3_aa: CSARDTLAGVAYNEQFF; cdr3_nt: TGCAGTGCAAGAGATACTCTAGCGGGAGTGGCCTACAATGAGCAGTTCTTC
v_call: TRBV5-1; d_call: .; j_call: TRBJ2-5; clone_size: many; cdr3_aa: CASSWSGNQETQYF; cdr3_nt: TGCGCCAGCAGCTGGTCAGGGAACCAAGAGACCCAGTACTTC
v_call: TRBV6-2/TRBV6-3; d_call: TRBD2; j_call: TRBJ2-3; clone_size: many; cdr3_aa: CASSKRLAGDTQYF; cdr3_nt: TGTGCCAGCAGTAAACGACTAGCGGGAGATACGCAGTATTTT
v_call: TRBV20-1; d_call: TRBD2; j_call: TRBJ2-1; clone_size: many; cdr3_aa: CSARGASGSAYNEQFF; cdr3_nt: TGCAGTGCTAGAGGGGCTAGCGGGAGTGCCTACAATGAGCAGTTCTTC
v_call: TRBV3-1; d_call: .; j_call: TRBJ2-1; clone_size: many; cdr3_aa: CASSQDFDGEQFF; cdr3_nt: TGTGCCAGCAGCCAAGATTTCGATGGTGAGCAGTTCTTC
v_call: TRBV4-3; d_call: .; j_call: TRBJ2-2; clone_size: .; cdr3_aa: CASSQNPANVGELFF; cdr3_nt: TGCGCCAGCAGCCAAAATCCGGCTAACGTCGGGGAGCTGTTTTTT
v_call: TRBV28; d_call: TRBD1; j_call: TRBJ1-2; clone_size: many; cdr3_aa: CASSLGPGTGGLTF; cdr3_nt: TGTGCCAGCAGTTTAGGGCCCGGGACAGGGGGACTCACCTTC
v_call: TRBV9; d_call: .; j_call: TRBJ1-6; clone_size: many; cdr3_aa: CASSGRQVNSPLHF; cdr3_nt: TGTGCCAGCAGCGGAAGACAGGTTAATTCACCCCTCCACTTT